These 31 T cell receptor beta chains were all obtained from the same sample, sequenced in a study of blood T cell repertoires in COVID-19. The assay was immunoSEQ multiplex PCR, and TCRdb's table has in-frame clones only and misses some. The sample has under 75,000 clones; 86% are singletons. The specimen was peripheral blood. The receptors shown here come from a man aged 25-40 years with acute or convalescent COVID-19.

The rearrangement joins TRBV9 to TRBJ2-1; 8 bases align to TRBD2. Germline CDR1 reads SGDLS; CDR2 reads YYNGEE. The CDR3 is 14 residues long. The V and J ends lost 3 bases and 6 bases, in that order; junction bases with no gene match: 5. Here the CDR3 reads CASSAGLVVNEQFF. Here the CDR3 DNA reads TGTGCCAGCAGCGCGGGACTAGTAGTCAATGAGCAGTTCTTC.

The V and J genes are TRBV30 and TRBJ1-5, with D maybe TRBD1 (6 bases). CDR1 GTSNPN and CDR2 SVGIG come from the germline V gene (reference sequence). This CDR3 comprises 14 residues. Trimming stripped 1 base from V and 6 bases from J, with 13 bases between. CDR3 bases: TGTGCCTGGAGTGAAGGGGGGGGCTCTCAGCCCCAGCATTTT. This gives the protein CAWSEGGGSQPQHF. The full variable domain, completed using reference TRBV30 and TRBJ1-5, is SQTIHQWPATLVQPVGSPLSLECTVEGTSNPNLYWYRQAAGRGLQLLFYSVGIGQISSEVPQNLSASRPQDRQFILSSKKLLLSDSGFYLCAWSEGGGSQPQHFGDGTRLSIL.

The count of this clone is one. The rearrangement joins TRBV5-1 to TRBJ1-5; D is ambiguous. The CDR3 has 14 residues. Germline assignment: CDR1 SGHRS and CDR2 YFSETQ. Trimming pared 0 bases from V and 4 bases from J, leaving 8 bases between. The CDR3: CASSLGTPNQPQHF. Here the CDR3 DNA reads TGCGCCAGCAGCTTGGGGACTCCAAATCAGCCCCAGCATTTT.

The chain has TRBV12-5 and TRBJ1-1; 7 bases are shared with TRBD1. CDR3 length equals 16 residues. V gave up 0 bases and J gave up 1 base; unmatched junction bases: 5. In germline, CDR1 is LGHNT, CDR2 FRNRAP. Here the CDR3 DNA reads TGTGCTAGTGGTTTGGTAACCGGGACAGAGAACACTGAAGCTTTCTTT. It specifies CASGLVTGTENTEAFF.

The chain couples TRBV5-4 to TRBJ2-2; D may be TRBD1 (6 bases). The germline gives CDR1 SGHNT, CDR2 YYREEE (reference sequence). This CDR3 spans 16 amino acids. Trimming took off 4 bases at V and 3 bases at J, with 16 bases between the two ends. The CDR3 spells CASSDGVGGYTGELFF. In nucleotides, the CDR3 is TGTGCCAGCAGCGACGGGGTAGGGGGATACACCGGGGAGCTGTTTTTT.

In this sample, this clone turned up a few times. V is TRBV5-4 and J is TRBJ1-2; TRBD1 matches 9 bases. V was pared by 1 base and J by 6 bases, with 4 bases of the junction left unmatched. CDR1 and CDR2 from the germline V gene are SGHNT and YYREEE (reference sequence). The CDR3 has 14 amino acids. CDR3 protein: CASSLTGQGHGYTF. The DNA of the CDR3 is TGTGCCAGCAGCTTGACGGGACAGGGTCATGGCTACACCTTC.

J is TRBJ1-4 and V is TRBV4-2; D is undetermined. Looked up from germline, CDR1 is LGHNA and CDR2 is YNFKEQ. There are 16 residues in the CDR3. Trimming took off 0 bases at V and 4 bases at J, with 12 bases between the two ends. The DNA for the CDR3 is TGTGCCAGCAGCCAAGATGGTTCACAGAATAATGAAAAACTGTTTTTT. Translated: CASSQDGSQNNEKLFF.

The chain combines TRBV2 with TRBJ1-5; D unresolved. The CDR3 has 12 amino acids. Germline V CDR1 and CDR2: SNHLY, FYNNEI. The V and J ends lost 4 bases and 7 bases respectively, with 8 bases between them. CDR3 sequence (DNA): TGTGCCAGCAGTGTAGGGAGGCAGCCCCAGCATTTT. The encoded protein is CASSVGRQPQHF.

This rearrangement joins TRBV2 to TRBJ2-1, with 13 bases lining up with TRBD2. This CDR3 spans 14 amino acids. Trimming took 6 bases from V and 6 from J; bases not matched to a gene: 2. CDR1 is SNHLY, CDR2 FYNNEI, per germline. The chain's CDR3 is CASRGLAGTNEQFF. The CDR3 DNA is TGTGCCAGCAGGGGACTAGCGGGGACCAATGAGCAGTTCTTC.

The chain links TRBV3-1 (or the pseudogene TRBV3-2) to TRBJ1-1; D gene unclear. This CDR3 contains 13 residues. Germline values: CDR1 LGHDT, CDR2 YNNKEL (reference sequence). V lost 5 bases, J lost 1 base, and 8 bases lay in between. CDR3 sequence: CASSLGRNTEAFF. The CDR3 region has the DNA TGTGCCAGCAGCTTAGGGAGGAACACTGAAGCTTTCTTT.

The chain uses TRBV7-2 and TRBJ1-1; D not certain. Germline CDR1 and CDR2: SGHTA and FQGNSA. The V and J ends lost 2 bases and 2 bases respectively, with 9 bases between them. The CDR3 contains 14 residues. CDR3: CASSLQMLNTEAFF. CDR3 nucleotide sequence: TGTGCCAGCAGCTTACAGATGTTAAACACTGAAGCTTTCTTT.

J is TRBJ1-3 and V is TRBV3-1 (or the pseudogene TRBV3-2); D is ambiguous. The CDR3 consists of 14 residues. V lost 2 bases and J 8 bases, leaving 13 bases between the germline ends. Germline CDR1 and CDR2: LGHDT and YNNKEL (reference sequence). The CDR3 nucleotides are TGTGCCAGCAGCCAAATGGACTCGCGGGACACCATATATTTT. Amino acid sequence: CASSQMDSRDTIYF.

This chain connects TRBV10-3 to TRBJ1-1, with D unresolved. The V and J ends lost 6 bases and 4 bases respectively, with 12 bases between them. The CDR3 runs 13 residues. Per germline, CDR1 ENHRY and CDR2 SYGVKD. The CDR3 spells CAIRVERGTEAFF. Here the CDR3 DNA reads TGTGCCATCAGGGTCGAACGAGGCACTGAAGCTTTCTTT.

In its sample, this clone was seen once. The J gene is TRBJ2-1, the V gene TRBV18; 7 bases agree with TRBD2. J gave up 4 bases and V 0 bases, and 3 bases lay outside the gene matches. Germline CDR1 reads KGHSH; CDR2 reads LQKENI. This CDR3 has 15 amino acids. As DNA, the CDR3 is TGTGCCAGCTCACCACCGGGGGGGTGGTACAATGAGCAGTTCTTC. Its protein product is CASSPPGGWYNEQFF.

The genes are TRBV3-1 (or the pseudogene TRBV3-2) and TRBJ1-2, with a weak D call TRBD1 (5 bases). The length of the CDR3 is 15 residues. V lost 3 bases and J lost 4, with 15 bases in between. The germline V gene encodes CDR1 LGHDT and CDR2 YNNKEL (reference sequence). The CDR3 loop reads CASSQDGGFGYGYTF. In nucleotides, the CDR3 is TGTGCCAGCAGCCAGGACGGGGGGTTTGGCTATGGCTACACCTTC.

This chain uses TRBV5-8 with TRBJ2-1; the match to TRBD1 covers 11 bases. This CDR3 has 16 amino acids. The germline gives CDR1 SGHTS, CDR2 YDEGEE. Trimming at V came to 1 base and at J to 7 bases, leaving 7 bases not matched to a gene. CDR3 DNA sequence: TGTGCCAGCAGCTTGTGGTCCGGACAGGGGGCAAATGAGCAGTTCTTC. Its translation is CASSLWSGQGANEQFF.

This chain links TRBV30 with TRBJ1-2, with D tentatively TRBD1 (6 bases). Trimming pared 4 bases from V and 3 bases from J, leaving 15 bases between. Germline CDR1 is GTSNPN and CDR2 is SVGIG (reference sequence). This CDR3 is built from 14 residues. CDR3 sequence (DNA): TGTGCCTGGATCCTCAAGGGGGTAGACTATGGCTACACCTTC. This gives the protein CAWILKGVDYGYTF.

The chain recombines TRBV24-1 with TRBJ2-3; D is possibly TRBD2 (5 bases). V lost 5 bases, J lost 2 bases, and 13 bases lay in between. Germline V CDR1 and CDR2: KGHDR, SFDVKD. The CDR3 is 15 residues long. CDR3 amino acids: CATSATPAATDTQYF. CDR3 sequence (DNA): TGTGCCACCAGTGCGACTCCAGCGGCCACAGATACGCAGTATTTT.

The chain links TRBV7-9 to TRBJ1-2, with 11 bases lining up with TRBD1. The CDR3 is 16 amino acids. The ends lost 5 bases at V and 3 bases at J; junction bases unmatched: 8. Germline lookup yields CDR1 SEHNR and CDR2 FQNEAQ (reference sequence). CDR3 region: CASSQSDRGLHYGYTF. The CDR3 DNA reads as TGTGCCAGCAGCCAATCGGACAGGGGGCTTCACTATGGCTACACCTTC. Filled out from reference TRBV7-9 and TRBJ1-2, the complete variable domain reads DTGVSQNPRHKITKRGQNVTFRCDPISEHNRLYWYRQTLGQGPEFLTYFQNEAQLEKSRLLSDRFSAERPKGSFSTLEIQRTEQGDSAMYLCASSQSDRGLHYGYTFGSGTRLTVV.

The chain recombines TRBV19 with TRBJ2-2; D not certain. The V end lost 6 bases, the J end lost 3 bases, and 8 bases lay between the germline ends. The CDR3 totals 13 residues. From germline, CDR1 is LNHDA and CDR2 SQIVND (reference sequence). The CDR3: CASSVLDTGELFF. CDR3 DNA: TGTGCCAGTAGCGTTCTCGACACCGGGGAGCTGTTTTTT.

The V and J genes are TRBV18 and TRBJ1-5; weak D call: TRBD1 (5 bases). Trimming removed 6 bases at V and 4 bases at J, with 16 bases between. From germline, CDR1 is KGHSH and CDR2 LQKENI. CDR3 size: 15 residues. CDR3 coding DNA: TGTGCCAGCTCGTCGGGAGGGGCCCCTAATCAGCCCCAGCATTTT. Its translation is CASSSGGAPNQPQHF.

The chain has TRBV4-2 and TRBJ2-7, with D perhaps TRBD1 (5 bases). The CDR3 sequence is 13 residues long. V was pared by 4 bases and J by 6 bases, with 13 bases between. The germline gives CDR1 LGHNA, CDR2 YNFKEQ. The CDR3 protein is CASSLGRVGEQYF. The CDR3 nucleotides are TGTGCCAGCAGCCTGGGCAGGGTGGGCGAGCAGTACTTC.

DNA of the CDR3: TGTGCCAGCAGTTACTCCGGCGGGGAGCAGCCCCAGCATTTT. Translating gives CASSYSGGEQPQHF. The J gene is TRBJ1-5, the V gene TRBV6-2 or TRBV6-3; D not certain. CDR1 and CDR2 from the germline V gene are MNHEY and SVGEGT. This CDR3 comprises 14 residues. Trimming cost V 0 bases and J 7 bases, with 10 bases left between them.

The chain links TRBV25-1 to TRBJ1-3, with unresolved D. There are 15 residues in the CDR3. CDR1 and CDR2 (germline): MGHDK, SYGVNS. Deletions cut 2 bases from V and 0 bases from J, with 8 bases between. CDR3 residues: CASSETAFSGNTIYF. In DNA form, the CDR3 reads TGTGCCAGCAGTGAAACTGCGTTCTCTGGAAACACCATATATTTT.

The rearrangement uses TRBV19 and TRBJ2-1, with D possibly being TRBD2 (5 bases). From germline, CDR1 is LNHDA and CDR2 SQIVND (reference sequence). V was shortened by 3 bases and J by 6 bases, with 12 bases between the two germline ends. This CDR3 region has 14 residues. CDR3 residues: CASSIVGVGNEQFF. As DNA, the CDR3 is TGTGCCAGTAGTATTGTCGGGGTCGGCAATGAGCAGTTCTTC.

The chain recombines TRBV4-2 with TRBJ1-2; D gene unclear. Germline V lookup: CDR1 LGHNA, CDR2 YNFKEQ. This CDR3 comprises 13 residues. V was shortened by 3 bases and J by 3 bases, with 8 bases between the two germline ends. CDR3 nucleotide sequence: TGTGCCAGCAGCCAGCCCGGAGACTATGGCTACACCTTC. It encodes CASSQPGDYGYTF.

The CDR3 sequence: CAISESNPNLAGGYTF. In DNA form, the CDR3 reads TGTGCCATCAGTGAGTCGAATCCGAACTTAGCCGGGGGCTACACCTTC. The chain recombines TRBV10-3 with TRBJ1-2; D is ambiguous. The CDR3 consists of 16 residues. CDR1 ENHRY and CDR2 SYGVKD come from the germline V gene. V was clipped by 0 bases and J by 8 bases, with 19 bases between them.

The chain has TRBV5-1 and TRBJ1-1, with a possible D match to TRBD1 (5 bases). The V gene lost 0 bases and the J gene lost 3 bases, with 6 bases spanning the gap. The CDR3 has 13 residues. Germline V CDR1 and CDR2: SGHRS, YFSETQ. Here the CDR3 reads CASSLVGDTEAFF. CDR3 DNA: TGCGCCAGCAGCTTGGTAGGGGACACTGAAGCTTTCTTT. Full variable domain (missing parts from reference TRBV5-1 and TRBJ1-1): KAGVTQTPRYLIKTRGQQVTLSCSPISGHRSVSWYQQTPGQGLQFLFEYFSETQRNKGNFPGRFSGRQFSNSRSEMNVSTLELGDSALYLCASSLVGDTEAFFGQGTRLTVV.

V and J are TRBV7-8 and TRBJ2-1, with 7 bases identical to TRBD2. The J segment lost 5 bases and the V segment lost 4 bases, leaving 2 bases of the junction unmatched. The germline gives CDR1 SGHVS, CDR2 FQNEAQ. This CDR3 is built from 13 residues. The CDR3 spells CASSWGLNNEQFF. The DNA of the CDR3 is TGTGCCAGCAGCTGGGGACTAAACAATGAGCAGTTCTTC.

In nucleotides, the CDR3 is TGCGCCAGCAGTCAATCGTGGGACAGGGCAGGTTCACCCCTCCACTTT. Translation: CASSQSWDRAGSPLHF. This chain joins TRBV23-1 and TRBJ1-6; 9 positions agree with TRBD1. TRBV23-1 is an ORF, and what it does is uncertain. V was pared by 0 bases and J by 9 bases, with 6 bases of the junction left unmatched. The CDR3 runs to 16 residues.

The CDR3 loop reads CATSQAGNEQYV. CDR3 DNA sequence: TGTGCCACCTCTCAGGCAGGGAACGAGCAGTACGTC. This chain links TRBV10-3 with TRBJ2-7, with D possibly TRBD1 on 5 matching bases. The CDR3 is 12 amino acids. The germline V and J ends were trimmed by 10 bases and 5 bases, with 15 bases remaining between them. CDR1 is ENHRY and CDR2 is SYGVKD in the germline V gene.